Below, 28 T cell receptor beta chains from the same sample are listed, as sequenced in a study of blood T cell repertoires in COVID-19. Profiling relied on immunoSEQ multiplex PCR, and the TCRdb table lists in-frame clones only, not all of them. This sample has about 210,000 clones, with 75% to 90% found just once. Sequencing used peripheral blood. The receptors were sampled from a woman aged 70-85 years with COVID-19, enrolled during active disease.

The V call is TRBV19, the J call TRBJ2-7; 12 nucleotides line up with TRBD2. CDR1 and CDR2 from the germline V gene are LNHDA and SQIVND (reference sequence). This CDR3 comprises 17 residues. With V trimmed by 5 bases and J by 4 bases, 12 bases remained unmatched. CDR3 nucleotides: TGTGCCAGTAGTCGGAGGAGACTAGCGGGAGATATGTACGAGCAGTACTTC. It codes for CASSRRRLAGDMYEQYF. Based on the CDR3 plus reference TRBV19 and TRBJ2-7, the full variable domain is DGGITQSPKYLFRKEGQNVTLSCEQNLNHDAMYWYRQDPGQGLRLIYYSQIVNDFQKGDIAEGYSVSREKKESFPLTVTSAQKNPTAFYLCASSRRRLAGDMYEQYFGPGTRLTVT.

V and J are TRBV4-3 and TRBJ2-3, with D maybe TRBD2 (5 bases). V was cut by 3 bases and J by 0 bases, with 13 bases left in between. The length of the CDR3 is 16 residues. In germline, CDR1 is LGHNA, CDR2 YSLEER. In nucleotides, the CDR3 is TGCGCCAGCAGCCAGGCAAGCGGAGATAGCACAGATACGCAGTATTTT. This translates into CASSQASGDSTDTQYF.

J is TRBJ1-3 and V is TRBV14; D perhaps matches TRBD1 (6 bases). The CDR3 runs 17 residues. V lost 1 base to trimming and J lost 3 bases, with 16 bases between them. The germline CDR1 and CDR2 sequences are SGHDN and FVKESK. DNA for the CDR3: TGTGCCAGCAGCCAAGGCCCTGAGGGGGTCGGTGGAAACACCATATATTTT. As protein: CASSQGPEGVGGNTIYF.

In DNA, the CDR3 is TGTGCCAGCTCACGCGGGGGCTTATACGAGCAGTACTTC. Translated, it gives CASSRGGLYEQYF. The chain uses TRBV18 and TRBJ2-7; the D gene is possibly TRBD2 (7 bases). The CDR3 has 13 residues. V lost 4 bases and J 4 bases, leaving 11 bases between the germline ends. The germline CDR1 and CDR2 sequences are KGHSH and LQKENI.

The rearrangement joins TRBV6-6 to TRBJ1-6; tentatively, D is TRBD1 (5 bases). This CDR3 region has 14 residues. CDR1 is MNHNY and CDR2 is SVGAGI in the germline V gene (reference sequence). Between the trimmed V and J ends, which lost 2 bases and 10 bases, there was a span of 12 bases. CDR3: CASSYGGAQSPLHF. Here the CDR3 DNA reads TGTGCCAGCAGTTACGGAGGGGCCCAATCACCCCTCCACTTT.

CDR3 DNA: TGTGCCAGCAGCCTAGGACGGGAAGAGCAGTTCTTC. Translation gives CASSLGREEQFF. The J gene is TRBJ2-1, the V gene TRBV5-6, with a possible D match to TRBD2 (5 bases). Per germline, CDR1 SGHDT and CDR2 YYEEEE. The CDR3 sequence is 12 residues long. Trimming shortened V by 4 bases and J by 10 bases, and 12 bases separated the two germline ends.

The chain links TRBV24-1 to TRBJ2-1; tentatively, D is TRBD2 (5 bases). Trimming took 7 bases from V and 6 from J, leaving 12 bases between them. CDR3 length equals 13 residues. The V gene's germline CDR1 is KGHDR and CDR2 SFDVKD. The CDR3 loop is CATRRGEGNEQFF. The CDR3 bases are TGTGCCACCAGACGGGGAGAGGGCAATGAGCAGTTCTTC.

J is TRBJ1-5 and V is TRBV12-3 or TRBV12-4; D remains ambiguous. The CDR3 spans 12 residues. Trimming cost V 5 bases and J 6 bases, with 8 bases left between them. CDR3 amino acids: CASSPSGQPQHF. The CDR3 coding sequence is TGTGCCAGCAGTCCGTCCGGTCAGCCCCAGCATTTT.

CDR3 loop: CAWRTGLATLQETQYF. The DNA for the CDR3 is TGTGCCTGGAGGACGGGACTAGCGACACTCCAAGAGACCCAGTACTTC. The chain couples TRBV30 to TRBJ2-5; 10 bases are shared with TRBD2. CDR3 length: 16 amino acids. Germline V gene sequence: CDR1 GTSNPN, CDR2 SVGIG (reference sequence). Trimming took 3 bases from V and 1 from J; bases not matched to a gene: 8. The full variable domain, in which reference TRBV30 and TRBJ2-5 provide the parts outside the CDR3, is SQTIHQWPATLVQPVGSPLSLECTVEGTSNPNLYWYRQAAGRGLQLLFYSVGIGQISSEVPQNLSASRPQDRQFILSSKKLLLSDSGFYLCAWRTGLATLQETQYFGPGTRLLVL.

A word on this clone: Other DNA sequences in the sample encode the same CDR3. The V gene is TRBV11-3, the J gene TRBJ1-1, with D perhaps matching TRBD1 (5 bases). The CDR3 has 15 amino acids. Per the germline V gene, CDR1 is SGHNT and CDR2 is YENEEA. V was clipped by 5 bases and J by 0 bases, with 13 bases between them. CDR3 coding DNA: TGTGCCAGCAGCCCCGGAGGGGATATGAACACTGAAGCTTTCTTT. Its translation is CASSPGGDMNTEAFF.

The sample holds one count of this clone. The V and J genes are TRBV12-3 or TRBV12-4 and TRBJ1-1; D gene unclear. Deletions cut 6 bases from V and 7 bases from J, with 12 bases between. The CDR3 is 12 amino acids. CDR3 amino acids: CASRAGVSEAFF. The CDR3 bases are TGTGCCAGCAGGGCAGGTGTTAGTGAAGCTTTCTTT.

This clone was detected once. The gene calls are TRBV7-2 and TRBJ1-5; no clear D gene. CDR1 is SGHTA, CDR2 FQGNSA, per germline. There are 15 residues in the CDR3. V lost 1 base and J lost 4, with 11 bases in between. The CDR3 spells CASSLESNINQPQHF. The CDR3 nucleotides are TGTGCCAGCAGCTTAGAGTCAAACATTAATCAGCCCCAGCATTTT.

The chain combines TRBV6-2 or TRBV6-3 with TRBJ2-7, with D tentatively TRBD1 (6 bases). The CDR3 runs to 15 residues. V lost 6 bases to trimming and J lost 6 bases, with 21 bases between them. Germline V gives CDR1 MNHEY, CDR2 SVGEGT. In nucleotides, the CDR3 is TGTGCCAGCAGCCTTGACAGGAGAGTCCTCTCCGAGCAGTACTTC. Translation: CASSLDRRVLSEQYF.

V is TRBV30 and J is TRBJ1-1; tentatively, D is TRBD1 (5 bases). The CDR3 runs 14 residues. In germline, CDR1 is GTSNPN, CDR2 SVGIG (reference sequence). Trimming removed 2 bases at V and 6 bases at J, with 16 bases between. For the CDR3, the DNA is TGTGCCTGGAGTTTTGGGCAGGGCGTCGCTGAAGCTTTCTTT. Amino acid sequence: CAWSFGQGVAEAFF.

There are a few counts of this clone. The chain has TRBV10-3 and TRBJ2-3; the match to TRBD2 covers 12 bases. Looked up from germline, CDR1 is ENHRY and CDR2 is SYGVKD. The CDR3 is 16 residues long. V shed 10 bases and J 5 bases; nucleotides not matched to a gene: 13. This CDR3 is CATYPGPSGREDTQYF. The CDR3 nucleotides are TGTGCCACATATCCTGGGCCTAGCGGGAGGGAAGATACGCAGTATTTT.

The genes are TRBV7-6 and TRBJ2-7, with 11 bases identical to TRBD2. Trimming took 3 bases from V and 1 from J; bases not matched to a gene: 5. Germline assignment: CDR1 SGHVS and CDR2 FNYEAQ. The CDR3 contains 16 residues. The CDR3 bases are TGTGCCAGCAGCTTTGGAACTAGCGGGAGTTCCTACGAGCAGTACTTC. It yields the protein CASSFGTSGSSYEQYF.

The rearrangement links TRBV6-2 or TRBV6-3 to TRBJ2-3; TRBD2 agrees at 7 bases. V dropped 0 bases and J dropped 0; count of bases not matched to a gene: 9. Germline V gene data show CDR1 as MNHEY and CDR2 as SVGEGT. CDR3 length equals 18 residues. The CDR3: CASSYSLTSRESTDTQYF. CDR3 DNA: TGTGCCAGCAGTTACTCCCTGACTAGCCGGGAGAGCACAGATACGCAGTATTTT.

Regarding this clone: The same CDR3 arises from other DNA sequences in this sample as well. J is TRBJ1-2 and V is TRBV28; possibly TRBD1 for D (6 bases). The germline V gene encodes CDR1 MDHEN and CDR2 SYDVKM. V dropped 2 bases and J dropped 0 bases, with 10 bases sitting between them. The CDR3 extends over 15 amino acids. DNA for the CDR3: TGTGCCAGCAGTTTACAGGGGCGAGCTAACTATGGCTACACCTTC. Its translation is CASSLQGRANYGYTF.

This chain joins TRBV18 and TRBJ2-3, with D perhaps TRBD1 (6 bases). CDR1 is KGHSH and CDR2 is LQKENI in the germline V gene. Trimming removed 3 bases at V and 4 bases at J, with 17 bases between. This CDR3 is built from 16 residues. The DNA of the CDR3 is TGTGCCAGCTCACCGTACAGGTCAGGGGTCGCAGATACGCAGTATTTT. As protein: CASSPYRSGVADTQYF.

On this clone itself: The same CDR3 is also encoded by other DNA sequences in this sample. J is TRBJ1-1 and V is TRBV20-1; 10 bases map to TRBD1. The CDR3 loop spans 14 amino acids. V lost 3 bases and J lost 5; bases outside the gene matches: 6. CDR1 is DFQATT and CDR2 is SNEGSKA in the germline V gene (reference sequence). For the CDR3, the DNA is TGCAGTGCTAGTGGGGACAGGGGAGGGACTGAAGCTTTCTTT. The encoded protein is CSASGDRGGTEAFF.

The chain employs TRBV3-1 (or the pseudogene TRBV3-2) and TRBJ2-7; D is possibly TRBD2 (5 bases). The CDR3 length is 14 residues. Trimming took 4 bases from V and 4 from J, leaving 14 bases between them. Germline V lookup: CDR1 LGHDT, CDR2 YNNKEL (reference sequence). CDR3 amino acids: CASSPTGREYEQYF. For the CDR3, the DNA is TGTGCCAGCAGCCCAACCGGAAGGGAGTACGAGCAGTACTTC.

This CDR3 reads CASSLAAENTEAFF. CDR3 nucleotide sequence: TGTGCCAGCAGCTTAGCCGCGGAAAACACTGAAGCTTTCTTT. The chain is built from TRBV11-3 and TRBJ1-1; D is undetermined. Germline lookup yields CDR1 SGHNT and CDR2 YENEEA. The CDR3 has 14 residues. The V and J ends lost 1 base and 2 bases respectively, with 8 bases between them.

The chain has TRBV6-5 and TRBJ1-1; tentatively, D is TRBD1 (6 bases). The CDR3 contains 13 residues. Germline CDR1 and CDR2: MNHEY and SVGAGI. V lost 10 bases and J 1 base, leaving 13 bases between the germline ends. CDR3 nucleotide sequence: TGTGCCACCCTTGACAGGCAGAACACTGAAGCTTTCTTT. It specifies CATLDRQNTEAFF.

The rearrangement joins TRBV6-5 to TRBJ1-2; possibly TRBD1 for D (5 bases). Trimming cost V 2 bases and J 6 bases, with 10 bases left between them. The length of the CDR3 is 13 residues. Germline CDR1 MNHEY, CDR2 SVGAGI. The CDR3 coding sequence is TGTGCCAGCAGTTACGGAGACAGAGATGGCTACACCTTC. This translates into CASSYGDRDGYTF.

This clone was detected once. V usage is TRBV4-1 and J usage is TRBJ2-7, with 15 bases lining up with TRBD2. J gave up 3 bases and V 4 bases, and 7 bases lay outside the gene matches. Germline assignment: CDR1 MGHRA and CDR2 YSYEKL. This CDR3 has 17 amino acids. In DNA form, the CDR3 reads TGCGCCAGCAGCCTAGGACTAGCGGGAGGGTTTGGCTACGAGCAGTACTTC. Residues: CASSLGLAGGFGYEQYF.

The chain couples TRBV6-5 to TRBJ1-1; 7 positions agree with TRBD1. This CDR3 is 15 amino acids long. Per the germline V gene, CDR1 is MNHEY and CDR2 is SVGAGI. J gave up 0 bases and V 7 bases, and 8 bases lay outside the gene matches. The CDR3 sequence is CASKTLTGMNTEAFF. CDR3 coding DNA: TGTGCCAGCAAGACCCTGACAGGGATGAACACTGAAGCTTTCTTT.

CDR3 in amino acids: CASSQFRQGGFANTGELFF. The CDR3, as DNA: TGTGCCAGCAGCCAATTCCGGCAGGGGGGTTTCGCGAACACCGGGGAGCTGTTTTTT. The chain combines TRBV4-2 with TRBJ2-2, with TRBD1 as a possible D gene (7 bases). Trimming shortened V by 2 bases and J by 0 bases, and 19 bases separated the two germline ends. The length of the CDR3 is 19 residues. Germline V lookup: CDR1 LGHNA, CDR2 YNFKEQ.

The rearrangement links TRBV7-2 to TRBJ2-7, with 8 positions matching TRBD1. The germline V gene encodes CDR1 SGHTA and CDR2 FQGNSA. The CDR3 runs to 13 residues. J was trimmed by 3 bases and V by 7 bases; bases with no gene match: 5. CDR3 in amino acids: CASTQGGLYEQYF. The CDR3 DNA follows: TGTGCCAGCACACAGGGGGGCCTCTACGAGCAGTACTTC.